A selection of T cell receptor beta chains follows, all from one sample in a study of early T cells in non-severe SARS-CoV-2 infection. TCRdb re-analysed the 5' RACE reads in MiXCR, keeping a single row per CDR3 protein. The sample lists 85,000 to 100,000 distinct CDR3 sequences, about 11% occurring once. The sequenced sample was whole blood, obtained at baseline. These receptor sequences come from an adult who was a healthcare worker with PCR-confirmed SARS-CoV-2 infection or an uninfected control (not recorded which). Both conserved end residues are part of each CDR3.

V gene	J gene	CDR3 length	CDR3 protein
TRBV3-1	TRBJ2-2	13	CASSPYYTGELFF
TRBV2	TRBJ2-2	15	CASSEGTPNTGELFF
TRBV7-3	TRBJ2-3	13	CASSGDYTDTQYF
TRBV19	TRBJ2-2	16	CASEVRPGPWAGELFF
TRBV10-3	TRBJ2-7	12	CAISGQNYEQYF
TRBV6-6	TRBJ1-1	19	CASSYSKFLMGQGNTEAFF
TRBV5-1	TRBJ1-2	15	CASSSVGTGLYGYTF
TRBV7-8	TRBJ2-3	15	CASSPRTGGTDTQYF
TRBV11-2	TRBJ2-3	16	CVSSIRTGGWTDTQYF
TRBV6-6	TRBJ1-2	11	CASSYLDGYTF
TRBV28	TRBJ2-5	16	CASSSRDRVLGETQYF
TRBV28	TRBJ2-7	15	CASSLTGAGSYEQYF
TRBV10-3	TRBJ1-1	15	CAISRAPDMNTEAFF
TRBV3-1	TRBJ2-1	17	CASSQGWRAGRYNEQFF
TRBV12-3/TRBV12-4	TRBJ1-4	14	CASSLRSGGEKLFF
TRBV12-3/TRBV12-4	TRBJ2-1	12	CASSPGLRPQFF
TRBV5-4	TRBJ2-7	15	CASSRRQGLSSEQYF
TRBV29-1	TRBJ1-1	14	CSVSTGALNTEAFF
TRBV29-1	TRBJ2-7	18	CSVVRSRTSGVRTYEQYF
TRBV20-1	TRBJ1-2	15	CSASVAGYLNYGYTF
TRBV30	TRBJ2-5	14	CAWSVGTEQETQYF
TRBV3-1	TRBJ1-2	13	CASSLRGRDGYTF
TRBV7-8	TRBJ1-2	16	CASSPVGGAVGYGYTF
TRBV27	TRBJ1-2	16	CASRGTGLGLLYGYTF
TRBV5-1	TRBJ1-4	14	CASSFGRINEKLFF
TRBV3-1	TRBJ2-2	13	CASSQAVIGQLFF
TRBV11-3	TRBJ1-2	18	CASSLVPENRALYYGYTF
TRBV29-1	TRBJ2-3	13	CSAENSGTDTQYF
TRBV7-9	TRBJ2-1	16	CASSLLQAGSYNEQFF
TRBV20-1	TRBJ1-1	14	CSARDPQGGAEAFF
TRBV11-2	TRBJ2-1	15	CASSSLAGRYNEQFF
TRBV7-3	TRBJ1-1	15	CASSPGTGGKPEAFF
TRBV7-9	TRBJ2-3	15	CASSLAGLGLDTQYF
TRBV2	TRBJ2-2	15	CASSVRSGGTGELFF
TRBV7-6	TRBJ2-7	14	CASSSGGGSYEQYF
TRBV3-1	TRBJ2-1	16	CASSQGLAGGYNEQFF
TRBV29-1	TRBJ1-1	14	CSVDWAGAWTEAFF
TRBV12-3/TRBV12-4	TRBJ2-3	14	CASSLATGADTQYF
TRBV4-2	TRBJ1-1	12	CASSQVPWEAFF
TRBV25-1	TRBJ2-5	14	CASSVRGGRETQYF
TRBV7-6	TRBJ2-7	13	CASSQGQGDEQYF
TRBV27	TRBJ1-2	15	CASCTFGRKFIGYTF
TRBV7-6	TRBJ1-4	14	CASSLAQENEKLFF
TRBV5-5	TRBJ2-3	13	CVSSVGPPDTQYF
TRBV11-2	TRBJ2-4	17	CASSSQGLAIAKNIQYF
TRBV7-9	TRBJ2-7	16	CASSLIKGTVSYEQYF
TRBV2	TRBJ1-5	12	CASSPPQRPQHF
TRBV3-1	TRBJ2-3	16	CASNLGVADATDTQYF
TRBV5-1	TRBJ2-6	15	CASGMANSGANVLTF
TRBV27	TRBJ1-3	15	CASSLSVGPENTIYF
TRBV12-3/TRBV12-4	TRBJ1-4	14	CASSLPSTNEKLFF
TRBV6-5	TRBJ2-2	13	CASGGFNTGELFF
TRBV6-6	TRBJ1-5	14	CASSGQGRNQPQHF
TRBV12-3/TRBV12-4	TRBJ2-4	13	CASTSSAKNIQYF
TRBV5-4	TRBJ2-7	14	CASSLGAGSYEQYF
TRBV7-2	TRBJ2-5	14	CASSFQGAQETQYF
TRBV10-3	TRBJ1-2	14	CAISDLGVNYGYTF
TRBV9	TRBJ2-3	17	CASSVGTSGRFADTQYF